What follows are 15 T cell receptor beta chains derived from one specimen sequenced in a study of blood T cell repertoires in COVID-19. Libraries were prepared by immunoSEQ multiplex PCR; TCRdb keeps only in-frame clonotypes and omits some of them. This table holds about 260,000 clones, roughly 79% found once. Sequenced material: peripheral blood. All receptors come from a woman over 75 with acute or convalescent COVID-19.

This clone came up a few times. The V and J genes are TRBV4-1 and TRBJ2-1, with 10 bases fitting TRBD2. The V segment lost 4 bases and the J segment 7 bases; nucleotides outside the gene matches: 16. CDR1 MGHRA and CDR2 YSYEKL come from the germline V gene. The length of the CDR3 is 18 residues. The DNA of the CDR3 is TGCGCCAGCAGCCGCGAGCTTTTGGCTAGCGGGAGAGGGAATGAGCAGTTCTTC. It encodes CASSRELLASGRGNEQFF.

The rearrangement uses TRBV18 and TRBJ2-1, with D perhaps matching TRBD1 (6 bases). Trimming left V 4 bases short and J 6 bases short, with 16 bases between. This CDR3 is 15 amino acids long. Germline loops: CDR1 KGHSH, CDR2 LQKENI. The CDR3 loop reads CASSLGQTTSNEQFF. The CDR3 nucleotides are TGTGCCAGCTCACTTGGACAGACCACCAGCAATGAGCAGTTCTTC.

J is TRBJ2-3 and V is TRBV7-7; the D is unclear. The germline gives CDR1 SSHAT, CDR2 FNYEAQ (reference sequence). The V gene lost 6 bases and the J gene lost 5 bases, with 18 bases spanning the gap. There are 15 residues in the CDR3. CDR3 nucleotides: TGTGCCAGCAGTTCCACAGATTCGAGACGAGATACGCAGTATTTT. Translated, it gives CASSSTDSRRDTQYF. The whole variable domain, filled in from reference TRBV7-7 and TRBJ2-3, reads GAGVSQSPRYKVTKRGQDVTLRCDPISSHATLYWYQQALGQGPEFLTYFNYEAQPDKSGLPSDRFSAERPEGSISTLTIQRTEQRDSAMYRCASSSTDSRRDTQYFGPGTRLTVL.

V and J are TRBV6-5 and TRBJ1-6; D unresolved. The CDR3 has 14 residues. Trimming pared 6 bases from V and 0 bases from J, leaving 6 bases between. Looked up from germline, CDR1 is MNHEY and CDR2 is SVGAGI. Written as DNA, the CDR3 is TGTGCCAGCAGGGCAGACTCCTATAATTCACCCCTCCACTTT. Translating gives CASRADSYNSPLHF.

The chain combines TRBV7-8 with TRBJ1-1; D is possibly TRBD1 (6 bases). The CDR3 is made up of 13 amino acids. Trimming cost V 6 bases and J 0 bases, with 8 bases left between them. The germline gives CDR1 SGHVS, CDR2 FQNEAQ. The chain's CDR3 is CASRQGMNTEAFF. CDR3 DNA: TGTGCCAGCAGACAGGGCATGAACACTGAAGCTTTCTTT.

This chain uses TRBV20-1 with TRBJ2-1; no clear D. The germline CDR1 and CDR2 sequences are DFQATT and SNEGSKA (reference sequence). The CDR3 contains 10 residues. Trimming shortened V by 3 bases and J by 5 bases, and 2 bases separated the two germline ends. As DNA, the CDR3 is TGCAGTGCTAGCAACAATGAGCAGTTCTTC. It encodes CSASNNEQFF.

This clone has just one count. The chain employs TRBV7-2 and TRBJ2-1; D perhaps matches TRBD2 (5 bases). The CDR3 extends over 12 amino acids. Trimming took off 1 base at V and 10 bases at J, with 8 bases between the two ends. The germline V gene has CDR1 SGHTA and CDR2 FQGNSA. CDR3 in DNA: TGTGCCAGCAGCTTAGTGGGAGCGGAGCAGTTCTTC. Translated: CASSLVGAEQFF.

The rearrangement links TRBV5-4 to TRBJ1-2, with 9 positions matching TRBD1. The V gene's germline CDR1 is SGHNT and CDR2 YYREEE (reference sequence). This CDR3 region has 14 residues. With V trimmed by 2 bases and J by 5 bases, 4 bases remained unmatched. CDR3 sequence (DNA): TGTGCCAGCAGCTTATGGACAGGGGAGTATGGCTACACCTTC. The encoded protein is CASSLWTGEYGYTF.

This chain links TRBV7-9 with TRBJ1-1; 11 bases are a match to TRBD1. There are 15 residues in the CDR3. Trimming at V came to 5 bases and at J to 6 bases, leaving 8 bases not matched to a gene. Germline CDR1 is SEHNR and CDR2 is FQNEAQ (reference sequence). CDR3 sequence: CASSPDRGRGPEAFF. The CDR3 DNA reads TGTGCCAGCAGCCCGGACAGGGGGCGCGGCCCTGAAGCTTTCTTT.

The gene calls are TRBV7-8 and TRBJ2-7; 9 bases match TRBD1. This CDR3 has 16 amino acids. V was pared by 1 base and J by 4 bases, with 8 bases of the junction left unmatched. CDR1 is SGHVS and CDR2 is FQNEAQ in the germline V gene. CDR3 in amino acids: CASSLGFGTGWYEQYF. The DNA for the CDR3 is TGTGCCAGCAGCTTAGGATTCGGGACAGGGTGGTACGAGCAGTACTTC.

This chain uses TRBV3-1 (or the pseudogene TRBV3-2) with TRBJ1-3; D is undetermined. Deletions cut 1 base from V and 0 bases from J, with 13 bases between. CDR3 length: 17 residues. Germline CDR1 and CDR2: LGHDT and YNNKEL (reference sequence). In DNA form, the CDR3 reads TGTGCCAGCAGCCAAGTAGCTTCTCGATTCTCTGGAAACACCATATATTTT. Amino acids: CASSQVASRFSGNTIYF.

This clone occurred a few times. The rearrangement links TRBV9 to TRBJ1-6, with D hard to call. This CDR3 region has 16 residues. The V gene lost 0 bases and the J gene lost 6 bases, with 13 bases spanning the gap. Per the germline V gene, CDR1 is SGDLS and CDR2 is YYNGEE. Here the CDR3 reads CASSVGGRYPNSPLHF. The CDR3 coding sequence is TGTGCCAGCAGCGTAGGAGGCAGATACCCTAATTCACCCCTCCACTTT. The full variable domain, in which reference TRBV9 and TRBJ1-6 provide the parts outside the CDR3, is DSGVTQTPKHLITATGQRVTLRCSPRSGDLSVYWYQQSLDQGLQFLIQYYNGEERAKGNILERFSAQQFPDLHSELNLSSLELGDSALYFCASSVGGRYPNSPLHFGNGTRLTVT.

J is TRBJ1-3 and V is TRBV29-1, with a weak D call TRBD1 (6 bases). Trimming removed 7 bases at V and 1 base at J, with 8 bases between. Germline CDR1 SQVTM, CDR2 ANQGSEA. CDR3 size: 12 residues. CDR3 sequence reads: CSGQGSGNTIYF. Here the CDR3 DNA reads TGCAGCGGCCAGGGGTCTGGAAACACCATATATTTT.

The rearrangement uses TRBV11-1 and TRBJ1-4, with TRBD1 as a possible D gene (6 bases). The CDR3 loop spans 14 amino acids. Trimming left V 5 bases short and J 7 bases short, with 14 bases between. The V gene's germline CDR1 is SGHAT and CDR2 FQDESV (reference sequence). The CDR3 DNA follows: TGTGCCAGCAGCGAGGACAGCCCCAGTGAAAAACTGTTTTTT. Its translation is CASSEDSPSEKLFF.

The chain is built from TRBV6-6 and TRBJ2-7; TRBD1 aligns across 7 bases. This CDR3 has 14 residues. The germline gives CDR1 MNHNY, CDR2 SVGAGI (reference sequence). The J segment lost 3 bases and the V segment lost 5 bases, leaving 7 bases of the junction unmatched. The CDR3, as DNA: TGTGCCAGCAGTCAACAGGGGAGTTACTACGAGCAGTACTTC. Encoded protein: CASSQQGSYYEQYF.